Below are 25 T cell receptor beta chains sequenced from a single sample in a study of T-cell memory formation after mild COVID-19. TCRdb passed the 5' RACE reads through MiXCR, listing each CDR3 protein once. Seen here are roughly 130,000 distinct CDR3 sequences, roughly 15% observed once, and the top ten hold about 14%. Source material: PBMCs or a T cell subset sorted from them (not recorded which). All receptors derive from an adult woman who had mild COVID-19 (a few samples of this study predate the infection). Cell type and time point are not known.

This clonotype was counted between two and nine times. J is TRBJ2-7 and V is TRBV29-1, with a weak D call TRBD1 (6 bases). Trimming shortened V by 3 bases and J by 5 bases, and 11 bases separated the two germline ends. This CDR3 has 12 residues. Germline V gene lookup returns CDR1 SQVTM and CDR2 ANQGSEA. The CDR3 protein is CSVDRGYNEQYF. CDR3 coding DNA: TGCAGCGTTGACAGGGGATACAACGAGCAGTACTTC.

This clonotype was counted a few times. This chain links TRBV5-1 with TRBJ2-7; D unclear. CDR3 length equals 14 residues. Germline lookup yields CDR1 SGHRS and CDR2 YFSETQ. Trimming pared 0 bases from V and 5 bases from J, leaving 12 bases between. This CDR3 reads CASSLDQSSDEQYF. The CDR3 DNA reads as TGCGCCAGCAGCTTGGACCAGTCGAGCGACGAGCAGTACTTC.

The rearrangement joins TRBV6-6 to TRBJ1-5; D is unclear. Trimming shortened V by 5 bases and J by 1 base, and 6 bases separated the two germline ends. The CDR3 has 13 residues. Germline assignment: CDR1 MNHNY and CDR2 SVGAGI (reference sequence). This CDR3 reads CASSPNSNQPQHF. The CDR3 DNA reads as TGTGCCAGCAGTCCCAACAGCAATCAGCCCCAGCATTTT.

CDR3 region: CATHFSGTSGPTQYF. As DNA, the CDR3 is TGTGCCACCCACTTTTCCGGGACTAGCGGGCCCACCCAGTACTTC. V and J are TRBV24-1 and TRBJ2-5; 12 positions agree with TRBD2. V shed 9 bases, J shed 8 bases, and the junction held 12 bases outside the gene matches. The CDR3 is 15 amino acids. Per germline, CDR1 KGHDR and CDR2 SFDVKD.

The chain carries TRBV9 and TRBJ2-1; D not certain. Germline assignment: CDR1 SGDLS and CDR2 YYNGEE. The CDR3 spans 15 residues. V was clipped by 4 bases and J by 0 bases, with 11 bases between them. CDR3 coding DNA: TGTGCCAGCAGCCCCGACGGATTCTCCTACAATGAGCAGTTCTTC. Encoded protein: CASSPDGFSYNEQFF.

This clonotype was detected a few times. This chain links TRBV18 with TRBJ2-7; 7 positions agree with TRBD1. In germline, CDR1 is KGHSH, CDR2 LQKENI. The CDR3 loop spans 12 amino acids. V was pared by 8 bases and J by 3 bases, with 4 bases of the junction left unmatched. The CDR3 sequence is CASHGDSYEQYF. DNA of the CDR3: TGTGCCAGCCATGGGGACAGCTACGAGCAGTACTTC.

This clonotype was detected only a few times. This chain links TRBV9 with TRBJ2-5, with TRBD2 matching over 14 bases. The CDR3 length is 18 residues. The germline CDR1 and CDR2 sequences are SGDLS and YYNGEE. The J segment lost 4 bases and the V segment lost 3 bases, leaving 11 bases of the junction unmatched. The CDR3 here is CASSAGTSGGAGGETQYF. CDR3 nucleotides: TGTGCCAGCAGCGCCGGGACTAGCGGGGGAGCGGGGGGAGAGACCCAGTACTTC.

This clonotype was counted between two and nine times. This chain joins TRBV6-2 or TRBV6-3 and TRBJ2-2, with D perhaps matching TRBD2 (5 bases). The germline V and J ends were trimmed by 2 bases and 6 bases, with 16 bases remaining between them. The CDR3 covers 16 residues. Germline lookup yields CDR1 MNHEY and CDR2 SVGEGT. The DNA for the CDR3 is TGTGCCAGCAGTTACATGACTATGCACACCGCCGGGGAGCTGTTTTTT. This codes for CASSYMTMHTAGELFF.

This clonotype appeared a few times. The gene calls are TRBV12-3 or TRBV12-4 and TRBJ2-5; D is ambiguous. Trimming took 3 bases from V and 3 from J, leaving 23 bases between them. The CDR3 is 18 amino acids. The CDR3 DNA is TGTGCCAGCAGTTTTTCCCATAGTGGCGAAGTGCTAGAAGAGACCCAGTACTTC. This codes for CASSFSHSGEVLEETQYF.

The V gene is TRBV5-1, the J gene TRBJ1-1; D gene ambiguous. This CDR3 comprises 14 residues. Germline-derived CDR1 and CDR2 are SGHRS and YFSETQ. V was clipped by 1 base and J by 1 base, with 8 bases between them. The CDR3: CASSLRHQNTEAFF. The DNA for the CDR3 is TGCGCCAGCAGCTTGAGACATCAGAACACTGAAGCTTTCTTT.

The rearrangement links TRBV2 to TRBJ2-2; D unclear. Germline V lookup: CDR1 SNHLY, CDR2 FYNNEI. The CDR3 totals 14 residues. Trimming left V 3 bases short and J 1 base short, with 6 bases between. The CDR3 DNA sequence: TGTGCCAGCAGTGAGGGCAGGAACACCGGGGAGCTGTTTTTT. It yields the protein CASSEGRNTGELFF.

This clonotype was observed a handful of times. V usage is TRBV7-9 and J usage is TRBJ2-7; tentative D call: TRBD2 (6 bases). CDR3 size: 14 residues. The V and J ends lost 3 bases and 2 bases respectively, with 11 bases between them. Germline V gene data show CDR1 as SEHNR and CDR2 as FQNEAQ (reference sequence). CDR3 protein: CASSFRGEPYEQYF. The CDR3 DNA reads as TGTGCCAGCAGCTTTCGCGGGGAGCCCTACGAGCAGTACTTC.

The chain employs TRBV4-1 and TRBJ2-1, with 7 bases that match TRBD2. Germline V gives CDR1 MGHRA, CDR2 YSYEKL. With V trimmed by 0 bases and J by 6 bases, 8 bases remained unmatched. CDR3 length: 16 residues. The chain's CDR3 is CASSQDLAAVLNEQFF. DNA of the CDR3: TGCGCCAGCAGCCAAGACCTAGCGGCGGTACTCAATGAGCAGTTCTTC.

This chain links TRBV20-1 with TRBJ2-3; D call uncertain. Trimming shortened V by 6 bases and J by 6 bases, and 7 bases separated the two germline ends. Looked up from germline, CDR1 is DFQATT and CDR2 is SNEGSKA (reference sequence). This CDR3 spans 10 amino acids. CDR3 nucleotides: TGCAGTGCCCAGAGGGATACGCAGTATTTT. Translation: CSAQRDTQYF.

J is TRBJ2-2 and V is TRBV5-5; 7 bases line up with TRBD1. CDR1 and CDR2 (germline): SGHKS, YYEKEE (reference sequence). J gave up 3 bases and V 3 bases, and 2 bases lay outside the gene matches. CDR3 length: 14 residues. In nucleotides, the CDR3 is TGTGCCAGCAGCTATACAGGGGACACCGGGGAGCTGTTTTTT. This sequence encodes CASSYTGDTGELFF.

The rearrangement joins TRBV9 to TRBJ2-1; TRBD2 agrees at 7 bases. CDR3 length: 16 amino acids. V lost 0 bases, J lost 4 bases, and 7 bases stayed unmatched. The germline V gene encodes CDR1 SGDLS and CDR2 YYNGEE. CDR3 residues: CASSVVERGRYNEQFF. The CDR3 coding sequence is TGTGCCAGCAGCGTAGTAGAGCGGGGACGTTACAATGAGCAGTTCTTC.

This clonotype was detected only a few times. This chain links TRBV29-1 with TRBJ2-1; the match to TRBD1 covers 9 bases. With V trimmed by 7 bases and J by 7 bases, 5 bases remained unmatched. The CDR3 length is 12 residues. The germline V gene has CDR1 SQVTM and CDR2 ANQGSEA. The CDR3 DNA reads TGCAGCGCTAGGACAGGGGTAAATGAGCAGTTCTTC. Residues: CSARTGVNEQFF.

This clonotype was picked up a small number of times. The chain couples TRBV9 to TRBJ1-6; D unclear. Trimming left V 4 bases short and J 11 bases short, with 10 bases between. Germline V gene lookup returns CDR1 SGDLS and CDR2 YYNGEE. CDR3 length equals 12 residues. The CDR3 bases are TGTGCCAGCAGCACCAGTACGGCACCCCTCCACTTT. Residues: CASSTSTAPLHF.

This clonotype was seen more than once but under ten times. V and J are TRBV7-9 and TRBJ2-1; 11 bases align to TRBD2. V lost 5 bases to trimming and J lost 7 bases; unmatched junction nucleotides: 13. This CDR3 spans 17 amino acids. Germline lookup yields CDR1 SEHNR and CDR2 FQNEAQ (reference sequence). The CDR3 coding sequence is TGTGCCAGCAGCCTCGGGGGAGGGGGACTAGCGGCGAATGAGCAGTTCTTC. Translating it yields CASSLGGGGLAANEQFF.

This clonotype was picked up a small number of times. This chain connects TRBV18 to TRBJ2-1; D not certain. Trimming stripped 5 bases from V and 9 bases from J, with 14 bases between. Germline V gene lookup returns CDR1 KGHSH and CDR2 LQKENI. This CDR3 comprises 13 residues. CDR3 DNA: TGTGCCAGCTCAATCCGACCGGCGAGTGAGCAGTTCTTC. This encodes CASSIRPASEQFF. Full variable domain (outside the CDR3, taken from reference TRBV18 and TRBJ2-1): NAGVMQNPRHLVRRRGQEARLRCSPMKGHSHVYWYRQLPEEGLKFMVYLQKENIIDESGMPKERFSAEFPKEGPSILRIQQVVRGDSAAYFCASSIRPASEQFFGPGTRLTVL.

The chain has TRBV20-1 and TRBJ2-7, with unresolved D. Germline V lookup: CDR1 DFQATT, CDR2 SNEGSKA (reference sequence). This CDR3 is built from 13 residues. V gave up 3 bases and J gave up 0 bases, with 9 bases separating them. The CDR3 loop is CSASPQSSYEQYF. CDR3 nucleotide sequence: TGCAGTGCTAGCCCGCAAAGCTCCTACGAGCAGTACTTC.

This clonotype was counted a few times. This rearrangement joins TRBV13 to TRBJ1-1, with a tentative D call TRBD1 (5 bases). This CDR3 has 17 residues. Trimming cost V 5 bases and J 3 bases, with 22 bases left between them. Germline V lookup: CDR1 PRHDT, CDR2 FYEKMQ (reference sequence). CDR3 coding DNA: TGTGCCAGCAGCACACTCGAAAAGGGGCGACGGGACACTGAAGCTTTCTTT. Encoded protein: CASSTLEKGRRDTEAFF.

This clonotype was seen a few times. The CDR3: CASSSLTRALAGGNEQFF. The DNA for the CDR3 is TGTGCCAGCAGCAGCTTAACCCGGGCTCTAGCGGGAGGGAATGAGCAGTTCTTC. This chain connects TRBV7-8 to TRBJ2-1; 12 nucleotides line up with TRBD2. The junction had 15 bases not matched to a gene; V was cut back by 5 bases and J by 7 bases. The CDR3 runs to 18 residues. The germline V gene encodes CDR1 SGHVS and CDR2 FQNEAQ.

V is TRBV24-1 and J is TRBJ2-7; 7 bases are a match to TRBD1. Germline V gives CDR1 KGHDR, CDR2 SFDVKD. Germline trimming cut 0 bases from V and 7 bases from J; bases unmatched to any gene: 14. This CDR3 contains 17 residues. The CDR3 region is CATSDLPRYDRAREQYF. The CDR3 coding sequence is TGTGCCACCAGTGATTTGCCCCGATATGACAGGGCGAGAGAGCAGTACTTC.

This clonotype was counted at least ten times. The CDR3 loop is CASSSIRGDAQNTGELFF. As DNA, the CDR3 is TGTGCCAGCAGCTCGATTAGGGGGGACGCACAGAACACCGGGGAGCTGTTTTTT. This chain connects TRBV7-6 to TRBJ2-2; the D call may be TRBD1 or TRBD2 (6 bases each). This CDR3 has 18 residues. Germline CDR1 SGHVS, CDR2 FNYEAQ. V was clipped by 4 bases and J by 1 base, with 19 bases between them.